This T cell receptor (beta chain) appears in the sequencing data of a study of blood T cell repertoires in COVID-19. The length of the CDR3 is 17 residues. The V segment lost 3 bases and the J segment 4 bases; nucleotides outside the gene matches: 6. CDR1 is SGHNT and CDR2 is YYREEE in the germline V gene (reference sequence). This clone was seen a handful of times. Authors' methods: Reference gene primer amplification gave nucleated cell count estimates. The table came from immunoSEQ multiplex PCR; TCRdb's copy has only in-frame clones and leaves some out. V and J calls and clone size are as listed in that table; D and trimming were resolved from the DNA. Of 65,000 to 90,000 clones in the sample, approximately 90% are singletons; the top ten hold less than 3.5%.

The J gene is TRBJ2-2, the V gene TRBV5-4; TRBD2 matches at 13 bases. Sequenced input: peripheral blood. The sequence came from a woman between 50 and 59 years old with active or convalescent COVID-19. The DNA for the CDR3 is TGTGCCAGCAGCTCTCGGAGGACTAGCGGGGGCACCGGGGAGCTGTTTTTT. Amino acid sequence: CASSSRRTSGGTGELFF.